This T cell receptor (beta chain) was identified in a study of shared clonotypes between healthy human individuals. Healthy adults negative for HIV, lacking recent acute infections or vaccinations, served as donors. When replicate PCRs were run on unsorted PBMC, they used about 300 ng DNA, 25,000 to 35,000 T cell genomes. Produced via immunoSEQ multiplex PCR; TCRdb's table is partial and in-frame only. The repertoire consists of about 560,000 clones, with about 80% occurring once and the leading ten covering 9.5% to 15%. The sequenced material came from PBMCs. The source of this sequence is a woman between 40 and 55 years old in good health. Some clones in this sample may be carry-over from other donors' samples.

The CDR3 DNA sequence: TGTGCCAGCAGTCCCGGGACACGGATTGACAATCAGCCCCAGCATTTT. Translated: CASSPGTRIDNQPQHF. The chain combines TRBV6-6 with TRBJ1-5, with D maybe TRBD1 (6 bases). With 5 bases removed from V and 3 bases from J, the gap between germline ends came to 17 bases. Germline CDR1 is MNHNY and CDR2 is SVGAGI (reference sequence). CDR3 length: 16 residues.